This T cell receptor (beta chain) was retrieved from a study of T cells in Graves' hyperthyroidism and ophthalmopathy. The CDR3 regions of TCR beta were amplified from RNA transcripts. Carried out on the TCR CDR3, a first-round RT-PCR used the HTBI primer set. TCRdb passed the multiplex PCR reads through MiXCR, listing each CDR3 protein once. The sample lists roughly 290,000 distinct CDR3 sequences, roughly 15% seen once, with roughly 7.9% in the top ten. This clonotype has a handful of counts. Sequenced input: blood. The receptor's source is a woman between 40 and 50 years old with Graves' hyperthyroidism.

CDR3 nucleotides: TGTGCCAGCTCACCAACCAGGGGCCGACGACTAGCGGGGATAGATACGCAGTATTTT. This translates into CASSPTRGRRLAGIDTQYF. The chain carries TRBV18 and TRBJ2-3; 11 nucleotides align to TRBD2. Germline CDR1 KGHSH, CDR2 LQKENI. The CDR3 loop spans 19 amino acids. The V gene end was trimmed by 2 bases and the J gene end by 5 bases; junction bases not matched to a gene: 15.